Reported below is one T cell receptor (beta chain). The antigen is not known. Here immunoSEQ multiplex PCR was the method, and the copy in TCRdb shows in-frame clones only, minus some. The profile covers fewer than 100,000 clones, with around four fifths appearing a single time and less than 8.5% taken by the ten largest. Time point: pretreatment peripheral blood. The data originate from a study of PD-L1 blockade in urothelial cancer. Across the study: When patients started atezolizumab in about 2014, it was given at 1,200 mg intravenously every 3 weeks. Analyses were performed on blood at 3 weeks after treatment start (the second dose) and at 6 weeks. When blood samples were assessed, the median T cell count was 141,255.

Findings and caveats of the study: Below-median pretreatment blood TCR clonality predicted better survival.

Trimming shortened V by 7 bases and J by 5 bases, and 12 bases separated the two germline ends. The CDR3 covers 13 residues. CDR1 and CDR2 from the germline V gene are LNHNV and YYDKDF (reference sequence). The V call is TRBV15, the J call TRBJ2-1; tentatively, D is TRBD1 (6 bases). This clonotype was sampled from a man in his forties or fifties with urothelial cancer. The sample in question was PBMCs, obtained around atezolizumab (anti-PD-L1) treatment. The CDR3 sequence: CATKNRDHNEQFF. CDR3 bases: TGTGCCACCAAAAACAGGGACCACAATGAGCAGTTCTTC.